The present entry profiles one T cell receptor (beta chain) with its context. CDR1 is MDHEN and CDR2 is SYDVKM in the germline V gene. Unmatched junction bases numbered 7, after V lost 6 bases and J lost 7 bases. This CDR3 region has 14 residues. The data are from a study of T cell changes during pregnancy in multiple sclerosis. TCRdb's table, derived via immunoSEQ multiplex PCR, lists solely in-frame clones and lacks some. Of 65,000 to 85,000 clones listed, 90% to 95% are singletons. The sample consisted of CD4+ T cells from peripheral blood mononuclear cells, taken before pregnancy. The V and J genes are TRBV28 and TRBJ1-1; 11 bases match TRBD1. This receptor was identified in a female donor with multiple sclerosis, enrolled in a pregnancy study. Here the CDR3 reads CASRTGTGGFEAFF. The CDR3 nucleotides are TGTGCCAGCAGGACCGGGACAGGGGGTTTTGAAGCTTTCTTT.